The 3 T cell receptor beta chains reported below all come from one sample, sequenced in a study of T cell responses to AZD1222 COVID-19 vaccine. Some clones are missing from TCRdb's copy, which holds only in-frame ones; the method was immunoSEQ multiplex PCR. The sample shows 150,000 to 200,000 clones, around nine tenths of them seen only once. The starting material was peripheral blood, obtained 28 days after the second AZD1222 dose. These receptor sequences come from an adult who received the AZD1222 COVID-19 vaccine.

The rearrangement joins TRBV28 to TRBJ1-5; D possibly corresponds to TRBD1 (5 bases). The CDR3 consists of 11 residues. V lost 7 bases and J lost 5, with 6 bases in between. Germline loops: CDR1 MDHEN, CDR2 SYDVKM. The CDR3 sequence is CASKGDQPQHF. In DNA form, the CDR3 reads TGTGCCAGCAAAGGGGATCAGCCCCAGCATTTT.

This clone is a singleton in its sample. The rearrangement uses TRBV5-4 and TRBJ2-2, with D perhaps TRBD1 (6 bases). This CDR3 is 15 amino acids long. Per the germline V gene, CDR1 is SGHNT and CDR2 is YYREEE (reference sequence). V lost 3 bases, J lost 4 bases, and 13 bases lay in between. CDR3: CASSSQGSSTGELFF. CDR3 coding DNA: TGTGCCAGCAGCTCACAGGGTAGTAGCACCGGGGAGCTGTTTTTT.

The rearrangement uses TRBV3-1 (or the pseudogene TRBV3-2) and TRBJ1-5, with no clear D. CDR3 length: 12 residues. CDR1 and CDR2 (germline): LGHDT, YNNKEL (reference sequence). The V and J ends lost 1 base and 6 bases respectively, with 4 bases between them. CDR3 protein: CASSQVGQPQHF. The CDR3 bases are TGTGCCAGCAGCCAAGTAGGTCAGCCCCAGCATTTT.